Presented here are 11 T cell receptor beta chains from one specimen sequenced in a study of T cells after yellow fever vaccination. MiXCR, applied by TCRdb to the 5' RACE reads, yields one record per CDR3 protein. The table lists hundreds of thousands of distinct CDR3 sequences, roughly 8% of them singletons. Sequencing was performed on PBMCs, taken approximately 40 days after the first yellow fever vaccination. These receptors were collected from a man aged 18 to 29 who received the YFV17D yellow fever vaccine.

This clonotype was found a few times. The chain uses TRBV27 and TRBJ2-1; D possibly corresponds to TRBD1 (5 bases). V lost 1 base and J lost 2, with 12 bases in between. This CDR3 is 16 amino acids long. Germline CDR1 is MNHEY and CDR2 is SMNVEV (reference sequence). CDR3 DNA sequence: TGTGCCAGCAGTTTATATCAGGGAACCCCCTACAATGAGCAGTTCTTC. Translation gives CASSLYQGTPYNEQFF.

This clonotype was counted only a few times. The chain recombines TRBV19 with TRBJ2-7; D unresolved. Germline CDR1 is LNHDA and CDR2 is SQIVND (reference sequence). This CDR3 comprises 14 residues. V was cut by 3 bases and J by 0 bases, with 9 bases left in between. The CDR3: CASSMGQNSYEQYF. In nucleotides, the CDR3 is TGTGCCAGTAGTATGGGTCAGAACTCCTACGAGCAGTACTTC.

The chain carries TRBV11-1 and TRBJ2-3, with a tentative D call TRBD2 (5 bases). This CDR3 has 18 amino acids. Trimming took 4 bases from V and 0 from J, leaving 20 bases between them. The V gene's germline CDR1 is SGHAT and CDR2 FQDESV (reference sequence). CDR3 nucleotides: TGTGCCAGCAGCTCCACAATCTCTCGGCGGGTTAGCACAGATACGCAGTATTTT. Residues: CASSSTISRRVSTDTQYF.

This clonotype was picked up a small number of times. J is TRBJ2-5 and V is TRBV12-3 or TRBV12-4; D unresolved. Between the trimmed V and J ends, which lost 0 bases and 6 bases, there was a span of 5 bases. The CDR3 length is 12 residues. CDR3 sequence (DNA): TGTGCCAGCAGTTTAGCGCGGCAGACCCAGTACTTC. Translation gives CASSLARQTQYF.

The V call is TRBV6-2 or TRBV6-3, the J call TRBJ2-7, with D unclear. The CDR3 extends over 14 amino acids. Germline lookup yields CDR1 MNHEY and CDR2 SVGEGT. The germline V and J ends were trimmed by 6 bases and 0 bases, with 12 bases remaining between them. CDR3 bases: TGTGCCAGCAGCCTTCATCGGCCCTCCTACGAGCAGTACGTC. It codes for CASSLHRPSYEQYV.

The chain uses TRBV3-1 and TRBJ1-2; D not certain. V dropped 5 bases and J dropped 1 base, with 14 bases sitting between them. The CDR3 is made up of 15 amino acids. The germline V gene encodes CDR1 LGHDT and CDR2 YNNKEL (reference sequence). The CDR3 coding sequence is TGTGCCAGCAGCTGGGGAGGGATAATTAACTATGGCTACACCTTC. Its protein is CASSWGGIINYGYTF.

As for this clonotype: This may come from a read error, since a much larger clone is one base off. The chain couples TRBV7-9 to TRBJ2-1; perhaps TRBD2 as D (5 bases). In germline, CDR1 is SEHNR, CDR2 FQNEAQ (reference sequence). The CDR3 consists of 13 residues. With 1 base removed from V and 7 bases from J, the gap between germline ends came to 8 bases. The CDR3 here is CASSLGTLNEQFF. DNA for the CDR3: TGTGCCAGCAGCTTAGGGACTTTAAATGAGCAGTTCTTC.

A few counts support this clonotype. This chain connects TRBV29-1 to TRBJ1-1; D unclear. The CDR3 contains 12 residues. Germline CDR1 reads SQVTM; CDR2 reads ANQGSEA. Trimming took 5 bases from V and 1 from J, leaving 8 bases between them. The chain's CDR3 is CSVRAENTEAFF. The DNA for the CDR3 is TGCAGCGTTCGTGCAGAGAACACTGAAGCTTTCTTT.

V is TRBV27 and J is TRBJ1-1; 7 bases align to TRBD1. In germline, CDR1 is MNHEY, CDR2 SMNVEV (reference sequence). This CDR3 comprises 15 residues. V shed 1 base, J shed 2 bases, and the junction held 4 bases outside the gene matches. This CDR3 reads CASSLWGQPNTEAFF. CDR3 DNA sequence: TGTGCCAGCAGTTTATGGGGACAGCCCAACACTGAAGCTTTCTTT.

This clonotype was detected only a few times. V and J are TRBV27 and TRBJ2-3; the D is unclear. Germline V lookup: CDR1 MNHEY, CDR2 SMNVEV (reference sequence). The CDR3 covers 14 residues. V dropped 3 bases and J dropped 3 bases, with 10 bases sitting between them. The CDR3 DNA sequence: TGTGCCAGCAGTTTCCCCGAACGGACAGATACGCAGTATTTT. It translates to CASSFPERTDTQYF.

This clonotype came up a few times. The genes are TRBV5-1 and TRBJ2-7; TRBD1 matches at 7 bases. The junction had 7 bases not matched to a gene; V was cut back by 4 bases and J by 0 bases. The CDR3 contains 15 residues. CDR1 SGHRS and CDR2 YFSETQ come from the germline V gene. CDR3: CASSNRDSYSYEQYF. In DNA, the CDR3 is TGCGCCAGCAGCAACAGGGACAGCTACTCCTACGAGCAGTACTTC.